A selection of T cell receptor beta chains follows, all from one sample in a study of radiotherapy plus CTLA-4 blockade in lung cancer. Method: immunoSEQ multiplex PCR; TCRdb's copy keeps in-frame clones and lacks some. This table has 80,000 or so clones, about 80% appearing once. The sample consisted of peripheral blood, taken from a patient treated with radiotherapy plus ipilimumab. Receptor source: a human donor with non-small cell lung cancer who had stable disease on radiotherapy plus ipilimumab. The CDR3 runs from the conserved cysteine through the conserved F or W. The D gene is left open where the match is weak. The listing skips clone size in some rows; elsewhere it reads once, few, many or a size class.

J gene,D gene,V gene,clone size,CDR3 DNA,CDR3 protein
TRBJ2-3,.,TRBV10-3,.,TGTGCCATCAGTGAGTCCTTGACGGGTGGGTCAGATACGCAGTATTTT,CAISESLTGGSDTQYF
TRBJ2-5,TRBD1,TRBV5-1,.,TGCGCCAGCAGCTCCGGGACAGTTCTAGAGACCCAGTACTTC,CASSSGTVLETQYF
TRBJ1-1,.,TRBV14,.,TGTGCCAGCAGCCAAGTCAGGGGGAACACTGAAGCTTTCTTT,CASSQVRGNTEAFF
TRBJ2-3,.,TRBV18,.,TGTGCCAGCTCACCACCGTCCGGGGCAGATACGCAGTATTTT,CASSPPSGADTQYF
TRBJ1-3,.,TRBV19,.,TGTGCCACCCAATCAGGGAAAGGCGGAAACACCATATATTTT,CATQSGKGGNTIYF
TRBJ1-6,.,TRBV7-6,.,TGTGCCAGCAGCTTAGCTGGAACCAGGGAGTCCTATAATTCACCCCTCCACTTT,CASSLAGTRESYNSPLHF
TRBJ2-7,.,TRBV6-1,.,TGTGCCAGCAGTGAAAATTTGGCATTAACCTCCTACGAGCAGTACTTC,CASSENLALTSYEQYF
TRBJ2-2,.,TRBV9,.,TGTGCCAGCAGCGTAACTTACGGGGAGCTGTTTTTT,CASSVTYGELFF
TRBJ2-7,.,TRBV6-1,.,TGTGCCAGCAGTGAATTCGGCGGATCCTACGAGCAGTACTTC,CASSEFGGSYEQYF
TRBJ1-1,.,TRBV11-3,.,TGTGCCAGCAGCTTAGGGGGTGGACGCACGAACACTGAAGCTTTCTTT,CASSLGGGRTNTEAFF
TRBJ2-5,TRBD2,TRBV5-1,.,TGCGCCAGCAGCTTGGAAAGCGGGACGGAGACCCAGTACTTC,CASSLESGTETQYF
TRBJ2-7,TRBD2,TRBV28,once,TGTGCCAGCATGAGGCGGGGGGGCCGCCACGAGCAGTACTTC,CASMRRGGRHEQYF
TRBJ1-5,.,TRBV19,.,TGTGCCAGTAGCCCCCGACCGGGAGTGACCCAGCATTTT,CASSPRPGVTQHF
TRBJ2-1,.,TRBV30,.,TGTGCCTGGAGCCCCCTGAATGAGCAGTTCTTC,CAWSPLNEQFF
TRBJ2-2,TRBD1,TRBV11-1,.,TGTGCCAGCAGCTTAATAGGACAGGGAGTCTCCGGGGAGCTGTTTTTT,CASSLIGQGVSGELFF
TRBJ1-3,.,TRBV7-2,few,TGTGCCAGCAGCTTAGCGGTACGGAGCTCTGGAAACACCATATATTTT,CASSLAVRSSGNTIYF
TRBJ1-1,.,TRBV20-1,.,TGCAGTGTGAGAGTCATCACTGAAGCTTTCTTT,CSVRVITEAFF
TRBJ2-7,.,TRBV6-5,.,TGTGCCAGCAGTTACCGGCAGGGTGTCGACGAGCAGTACTTC,CASSYRQGVDEQYF
TRBJ2-1,TRBD2,TRBV7-7,few,TGTGCTAGCAGCTTAGGGGTAGCGGGAGGGGACAATGAGCAGTTCTTC,CASSLGVAGGDNEQFF
TRBJ2-6,.,TRBV5-1,.,TGCGCCAGCAGCTTATCTGGGGCCAACGTCCTGACTTTC,CASSLSGANVLTF
TRBJ2-5,TRBD2,TRBV2,.,TGTGCCAGCCGGTACTCGACTAGCGGGATCCCAAAGACCCAGTACTTC,CASRYSTSGIPKTQYF
TRBJ1-2,.,TRBV4-1,once,TGCGCCAGCAGCCAAGTAGACGGGATCTATGGCTACACCTTC,CASSQVDGIYGYTF
TRBJ2-2,TRBD1,TRBV6-1,.,TGTGCCAGCAGTCCCCGACAGGGGATAACCGGGGAGCTGTTTTTT,CASSPRQGITGELFF
TRBJ2-1,.,TRBV6-1,.,TGTGCCAGCAGTGCAGGGACCAATGAGCAGTTCTTC,CASSAGTNEQFF
TRBJ2-5,TRBD1,TRBV7-8,.,TGTGCCAGCAGCGCCGAGGCAGGGGGCCGGGAGACCCAGTACTTC,CASSAEAGGRETQYF
TRBJ2-2,.,TRBV18,.,TGTGCCAGCTCACCTGACAGGACGAACACCGGGGAGCTGTTTTTT,CASSPDRTNTGELFF
TRBJ2-5,.,TRBV7-8,.,.,CASSYSSGQGETQYF
TRBJ2-5,.,TRBV5-1,.,TGCGCCAGCAGCTTGGACACGGGGTTGGAGACCCAGTACTTC,CASSLDTGLETQYF
TRBJ2-1,.,TRBV6-1,.,TGTGCCAGCACCCTGAACAATGAGCAGTTCTTC,CASTLNNEQFF
TRBJ1-1,.,TRBV7-2,.,TGTGCCAGCAGCGGACAGACCAACACTGAAGCTTTCTTT,CASSGQTNTEAFF
TRBJ2-7,TRBD1,TRBV5-1,.,TGCGCCAGCAGCTTGGGCTCGACAGGGGTTGAGCAGTACTTC,CASSLGSTGVEQYF
TRBJ2-7,.,TRBV29-1,.,TGCAGCGTTGAAATCCCCGGGGGCAACTACGAGCAGTACTTC,CSVEIPGGNYEQYF
TRBJ2-1,.,TRBV6-5,.,TGTGCCAGCAGTCCGCAGGGGGGCTCCTACAATGAGCAGTTCTTC,CASSPQGGSYNEQFF
TRBJ1-1,.,TRBV29-1,.,TGCAGCGTTGGGGGTGGAACAGGGGCTTTCTTT,CSVGGGTGAFF
TRBJ2-7,.,TRBV29-1,.,TGCAGCGTTGAGGCCGACTCCTACGAGCAGTACTTC,CSVEADSYEQYF
TRBJ2-7,TRBD2,TRBV10-3,.,TGTGCCATCAGTGGCTCTGGGACTACCATCTCCTACGAGCAGTACTTC,CAISGSGTTISYEQYF
TRBJ2-3,.,TRBV7-3,.,TGTGCCAGCAGCATTAGCGGTTTTAGCACAGATACGCAGTATTTT,CASSISGFSTDTQYF
TRBJ1-2,.,TRBV6-1,.,TGTGCCAGCACCTTGGCAGGATCGAACTATGGCTACACCTTC,CASTLAGSNYGYTF
TRBJ2-2,TRBD1,TRBV7-8,.,TGTGCCAGCAGCTGGCTCGTAGGGACAGGAGACACCGGGGAGCTGTTTTTT,CASSWLVGTGDTGELFF
TRBJ1-6,.,TRBV19,few,TGTGCCAGTAGTATCCCATCACCCCTCCACTTT,CASSIPSPLHF
TRBJ2-3,.,TRBV28,.,TGTGCCAGCCGAGGGCCCATCCTCGTTAATACAGATACGCAGTATTTT,CASRGPILVNTDTQYF
TRBJ1-2,.,TRBV13,.,TGTGCCAGCAGCTCACAGGGAAACTATGGCTACACCTTC,CASSSQGNYGYTF
TRBJ1-4,.,TRBV11-2,.,TGTGCCAGCAGCTTAGGGCTCATAGGCAATGAAAAACTGTTTTTT,CASSLGLIGNEKLFF
TRBJ2-3,.,TRBV5-1,.,TGCGCCAGCAGCTTTTCCCAGACCAATACGCAGTATTTT,CASSFSQTNTQYF
TRBJ2-3,TRBD2,TRBV5-6,.,TGTGCCAGCAGCTTAAGGACTAGCGGGGGTTTAGATACGCAGTATTTT,CASSLRTSGGLDTQYF
TRBJ2-2,.,TRBV6-1,.,TGTGCCAGCAGTGCCGACAGCCCCACCAACGGGGAGCTGTTTTTT,CASSADSPTNGELFF
TRBJ1-5,.,TRBV27,.,TGTGCCAGCGGGGACCTTGAGCCCCAGCATTTT,CASGDLEPQHF
TRBJ2-3,TRBD2,TRBV28,.,TGTGCCAGCAGTTTACCCTTACTAGCGGGAGCACCAAAAACGCAGTATTTT,CASSLPLLAGAPKTQYF
TRBJ2-2,.,TRBV25-1,.,TGTGCCAGCAGTGGCTACGGGGGTAACACCGGGGAGCTGTTTTTT,CASSGYGGNTGELFF
TRBJ2-5,TRBD2,TRBV7-8,once,TGTGCCAGCAGCGTAGGACTAGCGGCCCAAGAGACCCAGTACTTC,CASSVGLAAQETQYF
TRBJ2-3,.,TRBV4-2,once,TGTGCCAGCAGCCAAGATGCTGCATATACGCAGTATTTT,CASSQDAAYTQYF
TRBJ2-7,.,TRBV10-3,once,TGTGCCATCAGCGCCGGCTACGAGCAGTACTTC,CAISAGYEQYF
TRBJ1-6,.,TRBV5-4,once,TGTGCCAGCAGCTTGGGGGGGACGGGGAATTCACCCCTCCACTTT,CASSLGGTGNSPLHF
TRBJ1-1,.,TRBV18,.,TGTGCCAGCTCACCCGCAGTGAACACTGAAGCTTTCTTT,CASSPAVNTEAFF
TRBJ2-2,.,TRBV7-7,.,TGTGCCAGCAGCTTAGTCGGGGACACCGGGGAGCTGTTTTTT,CASSLVGDTGELFF
TRBJ1-1,.,TRBV5-1,.,TGCGCCAGCAGCCCCGACGGGAGCACTGAAGCTTTCTTT,CASSPDGSTEAFF
TRBJ2-7,.,TRBV28,medium-sized,TGTGCCAGCAGTCCCCCCGGCGAGCAGTACTTC,CASSPPGEQYF
TRBJ2-3,TRBD2,TRBV27,.,TGTGCCAGCAGTTTTCAAGCGGGAGTAGATACGCAGTATTTT,CASSFQAGVDTQYF
TRBJ1-4,.,TRBV30,.,TGTGCCTGGAGTGGGACAGAAAAACTGTTTTTT,CAWSGTEKLFF
TRBJ1-4,.,TRBV9,.,TGTGCCAGCAGCGTAGGTCCGGGGAGGGAGGAAAAACTGTTTTTT,CASSVGPGREEKLFF